The text below deals with one T cell receptor (beta chain). The CDR3 extends over 13 amino acids. Trimming took off 5 bases at V and 3 bases at J, with 10 bases between the two ends. CDR1 is MNHNY and CDR2 is SVGAGI in the germline V gene (reference sequence). This sample was included in a study of T cell changes during pregnancy in multiple sclerosis. Generated by immunoSEQ multiplex PCR, the TCRdb table keeps only in-frame clones and is missing some. The repertoire consists of tens of thousands of clones, with around 90% occurring once and the leading ten covering 5.5% to 7%. The rearrangement joins TRBV6-6 to TRBJ1-1; D may be TRBD1 (6 bases). The source material was peripheral blood, sampled in the third trimester of pregnancy. The clonotype originates from a female donor in good health, enrolled as a control in a pregnancy study. CDR3 nucleotides: TGTGCCAGCAGTGGGGACACATACACTGAAGCTTTCTTT. Translated: CASSGDTYTEAFF.